A single sample is the source of the 10 T cell receptor beta chains below, sequenced in a study of T cell responses to AZD1222 COVID-19 vaccine. Only in-frame clones appear in the TCRdb table, and some are missing; sequencing was by immunoSEQ multiplex PCR. The sample lists over 110,000 clones, roughly 92% occurring once. Sequencing used peripheral blood, obtained on day 0 of AZD1222 vaccination. The receptors were gathered from an adult in good health.

The rearrangement links TRBV11-2 to TRBJ2-7; perhaps TRBD2 as D (5 bases). Between the trimmed V and J ends, which lost 5 bases and 5 bases, there was a span of 16 bases. In germline, CDR1 is SGHAT, CDR2 FQNNGV. The CDR3 sequence is 14 residues long. The DNA of the CDR3 is TGTGCCAGCAGCCTCTGGAGGAGGTCCCACGAGCAGTACTTC. This translates into CASSLWRRSHEQYF.

The rearrangement links TRBV27 to TRBJ1-6; TRBD1 agrees at 8 bases. V shed 2 bases and J 14 bases; nucleotides not matched to a gene: 2. This CDR3 is 12 amino acids long. The germline V gene has CDR1 MNHEY and CDR2 SMNVEV (reference sequence). The CDR3 region is CASSLNRGTLHF. CDR3 nucleotide sequence: TGTGCCAGCAGTTTAAACAGGGGGACCCTCCACTTT.

This chain joins TRBV6-1 and TRBJ2-7, with 13 bases matching TRBD2. V lost 1 base to trimming and J lost 5 bases; unmatched junction nucleotides: 11. Germline-derived CDR1 and CDR2 are MNHNS and SASEGT. The CDR3 is 18 amino acids. The CDR3 coding sequence is TGTGCCAGCAGTGAAGAAAGCCCCTGGACTAGCGGGAGCAACGAGCAGTACTTC. It codes for CASSEESPWTSGSNEQYF.

This clone was observed a single time. The chain carries TRBV5-6 and TRBJ1-5; the D is unclear. The V gene's germline CDR1 is SGHDT and CDR2 YYEEEE. V was clipped by 0 bases and J by 6 bases, with 10 bases between them. The CDR3 contains 14 residues. This CDR3 reads CASSLEGMGQPQHF. As DNA, the CDR3 is TGTGCCAGCAGCTTGGAAGGGATGGGTCAGCCCCAGCATTTT.

This chain links TRBV11-2 with TRBJ2-7; TRBD2 might be the D (5 bases). CDR1 and CDR2 (germline): SGHAT, FQNNGV. CDR3 size: 16 residues. Trimming left V 1 base short and J 0 bases short, with 13 bases between. CDR3 in DNA: TGTGCCAGCAGCTTAGGCGGGCTCTACAGCTCCTACGAGCAGTACTTC. Its protein product is CASSLGGLYSSYEQYF.

In its sample, this clone was seen once. The chain carries TRBV29-1 and TRBJ1-2; TRBD1 matches at 9 bases. The CDR3 runs to 15 residues. V shed 7 bases and J 6 bases; nucleotides not matched to a gene: 15. Germline loops: CDR1 SQVTM, CDR2 ANQGSEA. CDR3 region: CSDSIRQGGYDGYTF. The CDR3 bases are TGCAGCGATTCGATAAGACAGGGGGGTTATGATGGCTACACCTTC.

The rearrangement uses TRBV19 and TRBJ1-2; possible D gene TRBD1, 6 bases. Germline V gene data show CDR1 as LNHDA and CDR2 as SQIVND (reference sequence). The CDR3 covers 11 residues. Trimming removed 9 bases from V and 7 bases from J, with 12 bases in between. CDR3 protein: CASAGGAGYTF. CDR3 sequence (DNA): TGTGCCAGCGCCGGGGGCGCTGGCTACACCTTC.

CDR3: CASSLFFGGRNTEAFF. CDR3 DNA sequence: TGTGCCAGCAGTCTTTTCTTCGGGGGGAGGAACACTGAAGCTTTCTTT. The chain couples TRBV27 to TRBJ1-1, with D perhaps TRBD1 (5 bases). The germline V gene encodes CDR1 MNHEY and CDR2 SMNVEV (reference sequence). The ends were cut back, 5 bases at V and 1 base at J, with 17 bases in the middle. The CDR3 runs to 16 residues.

This clone has only one observation. The J gene is TRBJ1-1, the V gene TRBV12-2. TRBV12-2 is a documented pseudogene. This CDR3 comprises 14 residues. In DNA, the CDR3 is TGTGCAAGTCGCTTACCCACGACGGTCGTGAGGGCTTTCTTT. Translation gives CASRLPTTVVRAFF.

The genes are TRBV15 and TRBJ2-7; 12 nucleotides match TRBD2. V shed 1 base and J 6 bases; nucleotides not matched to a gene: 10. CDR1 and CDR2 (germline): LNHNV, YYDKDF (reference sequence). This CDR3 is 17 amino acids long. The CDR3 coding sequence is TGTGCCACCAGCAGAGGGCGGGCTAGCGGGAGGGCCTCCGAGCAGTACTTC. The encoded protein is CATSRGRASGRASEQYF.